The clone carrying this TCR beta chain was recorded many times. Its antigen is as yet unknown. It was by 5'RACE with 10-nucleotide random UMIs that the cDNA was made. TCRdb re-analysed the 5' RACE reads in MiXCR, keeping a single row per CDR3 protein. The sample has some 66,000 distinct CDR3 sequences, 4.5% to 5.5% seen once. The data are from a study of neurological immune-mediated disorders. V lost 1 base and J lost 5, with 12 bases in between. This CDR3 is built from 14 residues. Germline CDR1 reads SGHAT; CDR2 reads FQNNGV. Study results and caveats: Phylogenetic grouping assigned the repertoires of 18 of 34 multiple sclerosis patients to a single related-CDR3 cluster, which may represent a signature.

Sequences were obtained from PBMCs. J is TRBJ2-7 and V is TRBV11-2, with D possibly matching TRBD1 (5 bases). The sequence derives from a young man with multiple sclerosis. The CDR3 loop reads CASSLVTARHEQYF. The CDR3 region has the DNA TGTGCCAGCAGCTTAGTGACAGCGAGGCACGAGCAGTACTTC.